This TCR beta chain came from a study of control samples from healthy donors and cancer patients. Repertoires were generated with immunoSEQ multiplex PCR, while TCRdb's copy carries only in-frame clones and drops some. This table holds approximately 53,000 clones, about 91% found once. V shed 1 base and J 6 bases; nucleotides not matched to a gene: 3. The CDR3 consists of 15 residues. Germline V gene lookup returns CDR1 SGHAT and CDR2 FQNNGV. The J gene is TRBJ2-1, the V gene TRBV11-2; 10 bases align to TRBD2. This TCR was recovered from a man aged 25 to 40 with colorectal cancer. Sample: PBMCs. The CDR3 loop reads CASSLGTSGGNEQFF. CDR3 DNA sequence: TGTGCCAGCAGCTTAGGGACTAGCGGAGGCAATGAGCAGTTCTTC.